Shown below are 3 T cell receptor beta chains from a single sample sequenced in a study of T cell responses to AZD1222 COVID-19 vaccine. Sequencing was performed with immunoSEQ multiplex PCR; in TCRdb, only in-frame clones are kept and a portion is missing. The data hold 45,000 to 65,000 clones, with approximately 88% observed a single time. Sequenced here: peripheral blood, sampled on day 0 of AZD1222 vaccination. Receptors were obtained from an adult in good health.

In nucleotides, the CDR3 is TGTGCCGGGGGCCAGGGGTTCTACGAGCAGTACTTC. Protein sequence: CAGGQGFYEQYF. V and J are TRBV6-1 and TRBJ2-7; a weak D match, TRBD1 (6 bases). V was trimmed by 11 bases and J by 3 bases, leaving 14 bases between them. This CDR3 is built from 12 residues. Looked up from germline, CDR1 is MNHNS and CDR2 is SASEGT.

The V call is TRBV6-1, the J call TRBJ1-5; no firm D call. Trimming left V 3 bases short and J 7 bases short, with 16 bases between. In germline, CDR1 is MNHNS, CDR2 SASEGT. The CDR3 runs 15 residues. Written as DNA, the CDR3 is TGTGCCAGCAGTGATACCGGAGCCAGGAGACAGCCCCAGCATTTT. This translates into CASSDTGARRQPQHF.

The genes are TRBV7-9 and TRBJ1-1; D possibly corresponds to TRBD1 (6 bases). V shed 4 bases and J shed 10 bases, with 13 bases lying between them. This CDR3 has 12 residues. CDR1 SEHNR and CDR2 FQNEAQ come from the germline V gene (reference sequence). In nucleotides, the CDR3 is TGTGCCAGCAGCTCTGGGAGAGGGGGAGCTTTCTTT. This translates into CASSSGRGGAFF. The whole variable domain, remainder taken from reference TRBV7-9 and TRBJ1-1, is DTGVSQNPRHKITKRGQNVTFRCDPISEHNRLYWYRQTLGQGPEFLTYFQNEAQLEKSRLLSDRFSAERPKGSFSTLEIQRTEQGDSAMYLCASSSGRGGAFFGQGTRLTVV.